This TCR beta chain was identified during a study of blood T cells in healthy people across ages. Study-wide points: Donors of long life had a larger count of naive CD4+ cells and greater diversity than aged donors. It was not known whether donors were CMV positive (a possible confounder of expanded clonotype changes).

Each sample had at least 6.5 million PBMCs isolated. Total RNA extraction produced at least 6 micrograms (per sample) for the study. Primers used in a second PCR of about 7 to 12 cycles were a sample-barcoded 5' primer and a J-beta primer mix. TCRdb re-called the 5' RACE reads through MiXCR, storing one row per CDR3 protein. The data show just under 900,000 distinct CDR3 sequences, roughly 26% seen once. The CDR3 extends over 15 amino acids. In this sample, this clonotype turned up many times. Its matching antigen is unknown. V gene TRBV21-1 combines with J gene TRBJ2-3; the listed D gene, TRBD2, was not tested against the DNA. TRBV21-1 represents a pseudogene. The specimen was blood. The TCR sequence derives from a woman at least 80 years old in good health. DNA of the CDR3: TGTGCCAGCAGCAACAATAAGGGAGAAGCAGATACGCAGTATTTT. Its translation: CASSNNKGEADTQYF.